The 16 T cell receptor beta chains below all came from one sample that was sequenced in a study of shared clonotypes between healthy human individuals. This table comes from immunoSEQ multiplex PCR, and its TCRdb copy is limited to in-frame clones, with some not included. Of about 1,500,000 clones in the sample, approximately 96% were seen once. The sample was naive CD4+ T cells sorted from blood. Subset specified: CD45RA+ positively selected. The receptor source for this set is a man aged 25 to 40 in good health.

The V gene is TRBV5-1, the J gene TRBJ2-1; 11 bases agree with TRBD2. With V trimmed by 4 bases and J by 9 bases, 6 bases remained unmatched. The CDR3 spans 14 residues. Looked up from germline, CDR1 is SGHRS and CDR2 is YFSETQ. The CDR3: CASSGGTSGAEQFF. Here the CDR3 DNA reads TGCGCCAGCAGCGGCGGGACTAGCGGTGCTGAGCAGTTCTTC.

This sequence joins TRBV5-6 and TRBJ2-5; 7 nucleotides match TRBD2. The CDR3 contains 15 residues. The V gene's germline CDR1 is SGHDT and CDR2 YYEEEE. Losses at the gene ends were 3 bases for V and 2 bases for J; bases not matched to a gene: 7. CDR3 amino acids: CASSSSGTPQETQYF. CDR3 coding DNA: TGTGCCAGCAGCTCCAGCGGGACCCCGCAAGAGACCCAGTACTTC.

The rearrangement links TRBV4-1 to TRBJ2-1; 9 positions agree with TRBD1. Germline V gene lookup returns CDR1 MGHRA and CDR2 YSYEKL. V lost 0 bases, J lost 9 bases, and 12 bases stayed unmatched. The CDR3 covers 17 residues. Here the CDR3 DNA reads TGCGCCAGCAGCCAAGATTCCGGGACAGGGCTACCCGCTGAGCAGTTCTTC. It translates to CASSQDSGTGLPAEQFF.

The V and J genes are TRBV5-1 and TRBJ2-3; the match to TRBD2 covers 9 bases. Germline V gene sequence: CDR1 SGHRS, CDR2 YFSETQ. CDR3 length: 14 amino acids. V shed 5 bases and J 4 bases; nucleotides not matched to a gene: 5. The DNA for the CDR3 is TGCGCCAGCAGGTATAGCGGGAGCTCAGATACGCAGTATTTT. Its protein product is CASRYSGSSDTQYF.

The chain recombines TRBV5-1 with TRBJ2-7, with D possibly matching TRBD1 (7 bases). In germline, CDR1 is SGHRS, CDR2 YFSETQ. This CDR3 contains 15 residues. V lost 4 bases and J lost 2, with 16 bases in between. The DNA of the CDR3 is TGCGCCAGCAGCCCGTTGGCGGGGACAGCCTACGAGCAGTACTTC. It codes for CASSPLAGTAYEQYF.

The chain links TRBV5-1 to TRBJ1-3; maybe TRBD1 (5 bases). V lost 4 bases to trimming and J lost 0 bases, with 14 bases between them. The length of the CDR3 is 16 residues. CDR1 and CDR2 from the germline V gene are SGHRS and YFSETQ. CDR3 region: CASSLGVISSGNTIYF. For the CDR3, the DNA is TGCGCCAGCAGCCTGGGGGTGATCAGCTCTGGAAACACCATATATTTT.

The J gene is TRBJ2-5, the V gene TRBV27; 8 positions agree with TRBD1. CDR3 length: 14 residues. The junction had 7 bases not matched to a gene; V was cut back by 5 bases and J by 5 bases. From germline, CDR1 is MNHEY and CDR2 SMNVEV (reference sequence). CDR3 residues: CASSPSRGRETQYF. The CDR3 coding sequence is TGTGCCAGCAGTCCGTCCAGGGGGCGGGAGACCCAGTACTTC.

The V and J genes are TRBV5-6 and TRBJ1-5; D may be TRBD1 (6 bases). The CDR3 length is 14 residues. CDR1 and CDR2 from the germline V gene are SGHDT and YYEEEE. V lost 1 base to trimming and J lost 5 bases, with 10 bases between them. CDR3 residues: CASSLPGDHQPQHF. The CDR3 bases are TGTGCCAGCAGCTTGCCAGGGGATCATCAGCCCCAGCATTTT.

The V and J genes are TRBV6-5 and TRBJ2-1, with D possibly TRBD2 on 5 matching bases. V was cut by 2 bases and J by 1 base, with 9 bases left in between. The CDR3 extends over 15 amino acids. CDR1 MNHEY and CDR2 SVGAGI come from the germline V gene. CDR3 in DNA: TGTGCCAGCAGTTACGGTGGGAGATCCTACAATGAGCAGTTCTTC. Residues: CASSYGGRSYNEQFF.

V usage is TRBV28 and J usage is TRBJ2-7; D may be TRBD2 (6 bases). The germline CDR1 and CDR2 sequences are MDHEN and SYDVKM. The CDR3 totals 13 residues. V was shortened by 7 bases and J by 2 bases, with 12 bases between the two germline ends. The CDR3 sequence is CASIGGATYEQYF. DNA for the CDR3: TGTGCCAGCATCGGCGGGGCTACCTACGAGCAGTACTTC.

J is TRBJ2-7 and V is TRBV11-2; D is uncertain. CDR3 size: 15 residues. V dropped 0 bases and J dropped 3 bases, with 12 bases sitting between them. The germline V gene encodes CDR1 SGHAT and CDR2 FQNNGV. The DNA for the CDR3 is TGTGCCAGCAGCTTAGATTTGAGTAGGTTCTACGAGCAGTACTTC. This encodes CASSLDLSRFYEQYF.

The V gene is TRBV7-2, the J gene TRBJ2-3; D perhaps matches TRBD1 (6 bases). The CDR3 is 15 amino acids. Germline loops: CDR1 SGHTA, CDR2 FQGNSA. V lost 1 base, J lost 0 bases, and 8 bases lay in between. The DNA of the CDR3 is TGTGCCAGCAGCTTAGTCGGACAGAGCACAGATACGCAGTATTTT. It yields the protein CASSLVGQSTDTQYF.

The V call is TRBV5-4, the J call TRBJ2-5; TRBD1 matches at 10 bases. The junction had 6 bases not matched to a gene; V was cut back by 4 bases and J by 6 bases. Per germline, CDR1 SGHNT and CDR2 YYREEE (reference sequence). CDR3 size: 14 residues. This CDR3 is CASSRQGAGKTQYF. CDR3 nucleotides: TGTGCCAGCAGCAGACAGGGGGCGGGGAAGACCCAGTACTTC.

This sequence joins TRBV4-1 and TRBJ2-7; D not certain. Germline-derived CDR1 and CDR2 are MGHRA and YSYEKL. Trimming left V 1 base short and J 4 bases short, with 14 bases between. This CDR3 comprises 15 residues. CDR3 sequence: CASSQGSASWYEQYF. The CDR3 DNA reads TGCGCCAGCAGCCAAGGATCTGCGTCTTGGTACGAGCAGTACTTC.

This clone was counted only a few times. This chain uses TRBV11-3 with TRBJ2-7; 9 nucleotides line up with TRBD1. The germline V gene has CDR1 SGHNT and CDR2 YENEEA. V dropped 5 bases and J dropped 5; count of bases not matched to a gene: 10. The CDR3 has 15 amino acids. CDR3 sequence reads: CASSPQGADNHEQYF. The CDR3 region has the DNA TGTGCCAGCAGCCCACAGGGGGCGGACAACCACGAGCAGTACTTC.

The gene calls are TRBV11-2 and TRBJ1-5; D gene ambiguous. Germline V gene data show CDR1 as SGHAT and CDR2 as FQNNGV. Between the trimmed V and J ends, which lost 2 bases and 2 bases, there was a span of 10 bases. The CDR3 length is 15 residues. The CDR3 DNA reads as TGTGCCAGCAGCTTAACCGGTCGGGGCAATCAGCCCCAGCATTTT. As protein: CASSLTGRGNQPQHF.